These T cell receptor beta chains were read from a single sample in a study of T cell repertoires in cytomegalovirus infection. TCRdb ran MiXCR on the reads and lists one entry per CDR3 protein. Among roughly 300,000 distinct CDR3 sequences, about 26% were seen once, and the ten largest hold approximately 13%. The material sequenced was PBMCs. The receptors originated from a human donor in good health (CMV status not recorded). Some clones in this sample may be carry-over from other donors' samples. Each CDR3 is given with its conserved first and last residue. A D gene is named only where the DNA matches it firmly. Clone sizes are given selectively: once, few, many, or a class where the clone is expanded.

D,V,J,size,CDR3,DNA
TRBD1,TRBV11-3,TRBJ2-2,many,CASSRTGVGTGELFF,TGTGCCAGCAGCCGGACAGGGGTAGGGACCGGGGAGCTGTTTTTT
TRBD2,TRBV4-1,TRBJ2-2,few,CASSQDLAGGPSTGELFF,TGCGCCAGCAGCCAAGATCTAGCGGGAGGGCCGAGCACCGGGGAGCTGTTTTTT
.,TRBV7-2,TRBJ2-7,many,CASSAYGAQYEQYF,TGTGCCAGCAGCGCCTATGGCGCTCAGTACGAGCAGTACTTC
TRBD1,TRBV7-2,TRBJ2-7,many,CASSPGGTSYEQYF,TGTGCCAGCAGCCCAGGGGGAACCTCCTACGAGCAGTACTTC
.,TRBV6-1,TRBJ2-1,few,CAVQGNNEQFF,TGTGCCGTACAGGGAAACAATGAGCAGTTCTTC
.,TRBV6-2/TRBV6-3,TRBJ2-2,few,CASRQEVRSTARAGELFF,TGTGCCAGCAGACAGGAGGTCCGGTCGACCGCCCGAGCCGGGGAGCTGTTTTTT
TRBD1,TRBV7-8,TRBJ2-1,.,CASSRMYWTGVSSSYNEQFF,TGTGCCAGCAGCCGGATGTATTGGACAGGGGTTTCCAGCTCCTACAATGAGCAGTTCTTC
.,TRBV15,TRBJ1-1,.,CATSRQLANTEAFF,TGTGCCACCAGCAGACAGCTTGCAAACACTGAAGCTTTCTTT
.,TRBV7-2,TRBJ2-3,many,CASSLATRADTQYF,TGTGCCAGCAGCTTAGCAACCAGGGCAGATACGCAGTATTTT
TRBD1,TRBV7-2,TRBJ1-1,many,CASSLGGQANEAFF,TGTGCCAGCAGCTTAGGAGGACAGGCGAATGAAGCTTTCTTT
.,TRBV7-9,TRBJ2-3,.,CASSNDRDTQYF,TGTGCCAGCAGCAACGACAGGGATACGCAGTATTTT
.,TRBV2,TRBJ2-7,.,CASTGRVTYEQYF,TGTGCCAGCACCGGCCGGGTAACCTACGAGCAGTACTTC
TRBD1,TRBV7-2,TRBJ2-5,many,CASSMDRLQETQYF,TGTGCCAGCAGCATGGACAGGCTCCAAGAGACCCAGTACTTC
.,TRBV7-2,TRBJ1-2,many,CASSLESPAGHGYTF,TGTGCCAGCAGCTTAGAGAGTCCCGCAGGGCACGGCTACACCTTC
TRBD1,TRBV27,TRBJ1-2,few,CASSSQGQPASYTF,TGTGCCAGCAGTTCACAGGGGCAACCCGCAAGCTACACCTTC
.,TRBV7-8,TRBJ1-5,many,CASSPAQLDQPQHF,TGTGCCAGCAGCCCAGCGCAGTTAGATCAGCCCCAGCATTTT
TRBD2,TRBV7-2,TRBJ2-2,.,CASSLEPPGLAGGYTGELFF,TGTGCCAGCAGCTTAGAACCCCCGGGACTAGCGGGAGGGTACACCGGGGAGCTGTTTTTT
.,TRBV29-1,TRBJ2-3,few,CSGRDDPATDTQYF,TGCAGCGGACGGGACGATCCGGCCACAGATACGCAGTATTTT
TRBD2,TRBV7-8,TRBJ2-3,many,CASSRSGRTTDTQYF,TGTGCCAGCAGCCGAAGCGGGAGGACCACAGATACGCAGTATTTT
.,TRBV29-1,TRBJ2-1,few,CSTRSSGEQFF,TGCAGCACCCGGAGTTCGGGTGAGCAGTTCTTC
.,TRBV30,TRBJ2-1,few,CAWSGGGNEQFF,TGTGCCTGGAGTGGAGGGGGTAATGAGCAGTTCTTC
.,TRBV5-1,TRBJ1-5,.,CASSPDGDSNQPQHF,TGCGCCAGCAGTCCGGACGGGGATAGCAATCAGCCCCAGCATTTT
.,TRBV7-2,TRBJ1-4,many,CASSRATNEKLFF,TGTGCCAGCAGCCGCGCAACTAATGAAAAACTGTTTTTT
TRBD1,TRBV27,TRBJ2-1,few,CASSGPRDRGVNEQFF,TGTGCCAGCAGTGGACCCCGGGACAGGGGAGTAAATGAGCAGTTCTTC
.,TRBV20-1,TRBJ2-7,.,CSASLPLTYEQYF,TGCAGTGCTAGTCTGCCATTAACCTACGAGCAGTACTTC
.,TRBV20-1,TRBJ1-4,.,CSAEEQTGEKLFF,TGCAGTGCTGAGGAGCAGACAGGCGAAAAACTGTTTTTT
TRBD2,TRBV5-4,TRBJ2-2,few,CASRSYGTSGSGELFF,TGTGCCAGCAGGTCCTACGGGACTAGCGGGAGCGGGGAGCTGTTTTTT
.,TRBV27,TRBJ2-1,few,CASCRGSNEQFF,TGTGCCAGCTGCCGGGGCAGCAATGAGCAGTTCTTC
.,TRBV7-3,TRBJ2-2,many,CASSLGYTGELFF,TGTGCCAGCAGCTTGGGGTACACCGGGGAGCTGTTTTTT
.,TRBV28,TRBJ1-1,few,CASSSWDPRNTEAFF,TGTGCCAGCAGTAGTTGGGACCCCCGGAACACTGAAGCTTTCTTT
.,TRBV10-3,TRBJ1-5,.,CAIRDRFNQPQHF,TGTGCCATCAGGGACAGATTCAATCAGCCCCAGCATTTT
.,TRBV4-3,TRBJ2-1,many,CASSQVLAPRSEQFF,TGCGCCAGCAGCCAAGTTCTGGCGCCTCGGTCGGAGCAGTTCTTC
TRBD1,TRBV4-1,TRBJ2-2,.,CASSQDRGRWTGELFF,TGCGCCAGCAGCCAAGACAGGGGGCGATGGACCGGGGAGCTGTTTTTT
TRBD2,TRBV25-1,TRBJ2-1,.,CASSAPSGRAGEQFF,TGTGCCAGCAGTGCCCCTAGCGGGAGGGCCGGTGAGCAGTTCTTC
.,TRBV7-2,TRBJ2-2,many,CASSLDLNGELFF,TGTGCCAGCAGCCTGGACTTGAACGGGGAGCTGTTTTTT
.,TRBV12-3/TRBV12-4,TRBJ2-5,many,CASSLAGVETQYF,TGTGCCAGCAGTTTAGCGGGAGTGGAGACCCAGTACTTC
.,TRBV7-2,TRBJ1-5,.,CASSLNHGQPQHF,TGTGCCAGCAGCCTAAATCACGGACAGCCCCAGCATTTT
TRBD2,TRBV20-1,TRBJ2-1,.,CSARDQGLAGGPTYNEQFF,TGCAGTGCTAGAGATCAGGGACTAGCGGGAGGACCGACCTACAATGAGCAGTTCTTC
TRBD1,TRBV7-7,TRBJ1-1,few,CASSLHAGGTEAFF,TGTGCCAGCAGCTTACATGCAGGGGGCACTGAAGCTTTCTTT
TRBD2,TRBV14,TRBJ2-2,.,CASAGGKNTGELFF,TGTGCCAGCGCGGGGGGGAAGAACACCGGGGAGCTGTTTTTT
TRBD1,TRBV7-2,TRBJ2-7,many,CASSLGQGDREQYF,TGTGCCAGCAGCCTGGGACAGGGGGATCGGGAGCAGTACTTC
.,TRBV25-1,TRBJ1-5,.,CASRRGNQPQHF,TGTGCCAGCAGGCGGGGAAATCAGCCCCAGCATTTT
.,TRBV11-3,TRBJ1-1,.,CASSLDSVMNTEAFF,TGTGCCAGCAGCTTAGATTCGGTCATGAACACTGAAGCTTTCTTT
TRBD1,TRBV7-2,TRBJ1-5,many,CASSRRTGDQPQHF,TGTGCCAGCAGCCGTCGGACAGGTGATCAGCCCCAGCATTTT
TRBD1,TRBV10-3,TRBJ1-2,.,CAITQTGNGYTF,TGTGCCATCACTCAGACAGGGAATGGCTACACCTTC
TRBD1,TRBV12-3/TRBV12-4,TRBJ1-5,few,CASSWTGGGYSNQPQHF,TGTGCCAGCAGTTGGACAGGGGGCGGTTATAGCAATCAGCCCCAGCATTTT
.,TRBV29-1,TRBJ2-1,.,CSVSPGATYNEQFF,TGCAGCGTTTCTCCGGGGGCAACGTACAATGAGCAGTTCTTC
TRBD1,TRBV7-2,TRBJ1-1,many,CASSLETGGGTEAFF,TGTGCCAGCAGCTTAGAGACAGGGGGGGGCACTGAAGCTTTCTTT
TRBD1,TRBV14,TRBJ2-1,few,CASSQLRGDRFNEQFF,TGTGCCAGCAGCCAACTGCGTGGGGACAGGTTCAATGAGCAGTTCTTC
TRBD1,TRBV7-6,TRBJ2-3,few,CASSLGTGTVSTDTQYF,TGTGCCAGCAGCTTAGGAACCGGGACAGTGTCCACAGATACGCAGTATTTT
.,TRBV9,TRBJ1-5,.,CASSLFFVDDSNQPQHF,TGTGCCAGCAGCCTCTTTTTTGTCGATGATAGCAATCAGCCCCAGCATTTT
TRBD2,TRBV20-1,TRBJ2-1,.,CSAIRGGLNEQFF,TGCAGTGCTATTCGGGGGGGCCTCAATGAGCAGTTCTTC
TRBD2,TRBV11-2,TRBJ2-1,few,CASRHSSGRFSYNEQFF,TGTGCCAGCAGACATTCTAGCGGGAGGTTCTCCTACAATGAGCAGTTCTTC
.,TRBV7-9,TRBJ1-1,few,CASSKDQGLNTEAFF,TGTGCCAGCAGCAAGGATCAGGGATTGAACACTGAAGCTTTCTTT
.,TRBV29-1,TRBJ2-3,few,CSVQVRGTDTQYF,TGCAGCGTTCAGGTCCGCGGCACAGATACGCAGTATTTT